These 14 T cell receptor beta chains were all obtained from the same sample, sequenced in a study of blood T cell repertoires in COVID-19. Sequencing was performed with immunoSEQ multiplex PCR; in TCRdb, only in-frame clones are kept and a portion is missing. The table includes roughly 110,000 clones, approximately 81% detected once. What was sequenced was peripheral blood. These receptors were collected from a human donor in a cohort sampled during active COVID-19.

V gene TRBV7-9 combines with J gene TRBJ1-5; 8 bases map to TRBD1. The germline V gene encodes CDR1 SEHNR and CDR2 FQNEAQ (reference sequence). The CDR3 sequence is 15 residues long. The V segment lost 4 bases and the J segment 7 bases; nucleotides outside the gene matches: 9. CDR3 sequence reads: CASSSSGGLGQPQHF. DNA of the CDR3: TGTGCCAGCAGCTCTTCAGGGGGCTTAGGACAGCCCCAGCATTTT.

The rearrangement uses TRBV6-5 and TRBJ1-1, with TRBD1 matching 7 bases. Per germline, CDR1 MNHEY and CDR2 SVGAGI. The CDR3 loop spans 14 amino acids. The ends lost 5 bases at V and 1 base at J; junction bases unmatched: 4. The CDR3 coding sequence is TGTGCCAGCAGTCCGGGACAGAGGAACACTGAAGCTTTCTTT. Protein: CASSPGQRNTEAFF.

CDR3 protein: CASSRQGGYGYTF. CDR3 DNA sequence: TGTGCCAGCAGTCGACAGGGCGGTTATGGCTACACCTTC. The chain employs TRBV7-8 and TRBJ1-2; TRBD1 matches at 7 bases. V lost 6 bases to trimming and J lost 5 bases; unmatched junction nucleotides: 6. This CDR3 region has 13 residues. Germline loops: CDR1 SGHVS, CDR2 FQNEAQ. The variable domain in full, completed from reference TRBV7-8 and TRBJ1-2, reads GAGVSQSPRYKVAKRGQDVALRCDPISGHVSLFWYQQALGQGPEFLTYFQNEAQLDKSGLPSDRFFAERPEGSVSTLKIQRTQQEDSAVYLCASSRQGGYGYTFGSGTRLTVV.

This chain connects TRBV7-2 to TRBJ2-1; a possible D gene is TRBD2 (7 bases). Looked up from germline, CDR1 is SGHTA and CDR2 is FQGNSA. This CDR3 is built from 14 residues. Trimming left V 6 bases short and J 7 bases short, with 16 bases between. CDR3 sequence: CASSGRGGLNEQFF. CDR3 nucleotide sequence: TGTGCCAGCAGTGGAAGGGGGGGCCTGAATGAGCAGTTCTTC.

The chain couples TRBV11-2 to TRBJ1-5, with TRBD1 matching over 8 bases. The CDR3 covers 17 residues. Trimming cost V 0 bases and J 4 bases; bases outside gene matches: 8. Germline V gene sequence: CDR1 SGHAT, CDR2 FQNNGV. CDR3 DNA: TGTGCCAGCAGCTTAGATGCCAGGGGGCTTGGGAATCAGCCCCAGCATTTT. It encodes CASSLDARGLGNQPQHF.

The chain links TRBV7-8 to TRBJ2-7, with D possibly matching TRBD1 (6 bases). V was shortened by 4 bases and J by 7 bases, with 11 bases between the two germline ends. The CDR3 runs to 12 residues. Per the germline V gene, CDR1 is SGHVS and CDR2 is FQNEAQ. This chain's CDR3 is CASSSPQGEQYF. The CDR3, as DNA: TGTGCCAGCAGCTCGCCCCAGGGGGAGCAGTACTTC. The full variable domain, rest sourced from reference TRBV7-8 and TRBJ2-7, is GAGVSQSPRYKVAKRGQDVALRCDPISGHVSLFWYQQALGQGPEFLTYFQNEAQLDKSGLPSDRFFAERPEGSVSTLKIQRTQQEDSAVYLCASSSPQGEQYFGPGTRLTVT.

This chain uses TRBV27 with TRBJ1-1, with TRBD1 identical over 7 bases. Germline assignment: CDR1 MNHEY and CDR2 SMNVEV (reference sequence). With 5 bases clipped from V and 4 bases from J, the junction kept 13 bases outside the gene matches. The CDR3 loop spans 16 amino acids. The CDR3 DNA is TGTGCCAGCAGTCCAACCGGAGAGGGGGCGATCACTGAAGCTTTCTTT. Translated, it gives CASSPTGEGAITEAFF.

The chain links TRBV25-1 to TRBJ2-1; 10 nucleotides align to TRBD1. With V trimmed by 1 base and J by 5 bases, 2 bases remained unmatched. The CDR3 is 15 amino acids. Per germline, CDR1 MGHDK and CDR2 SYGVNS. CDR3 in amino acids: CASSESGTGDNEQFF. CDR3 nucleotide sequence: TGTGCCAGCAGTGAATCGGGGACAGGGGACAATGAGCAGTTCTTC.

This chain connects TRBV11-2 to TRBJ1-5; TRBD1 might be the D (5 bases). Germline V lookup: CDR1 SGHAT, CDR2 FQNNGV. Trimming took 3 bases from V and 6 from J, leaving 15 bases between them. The CDR3 has 15 amino acids. CDR3 in amino acids: CASSLGRERSQPQHF. As DNA, the CDR3 is TGTGCCAGCAGCTTGGGCAGGGAAAGGAGTCAGCCCCAGCATTTT.

The gene calls are TRBV28 and TRBJ1-1; 9 nucleotides agree with TRBD1. Germline CDR1 is MDHEN and CDR2 is SYDVKM. This CDR3 has 13 residues. CDR3 sequence (DNA): TGTACGAGCCACAGGGGGCTGGGCACTGAAGCTTTCTTT. Translated, it gives CTSHRGLGTEAFF.

In this sample, this clone turned up many times. The chain couples TRBV30 to TRBJ1-1; D not certain. CDR1 GTSNPN and CDR2 SVGIG come from the germline V gene (reference sequence). CDR3 size: 12 residues. With 4 bases removed from V and 1 base from J, the gap between germline ends came to 7 bases. CDR3 in amino acids: CAWTRQNTEAFF. CDR3 DNA: TGTGCCTGGACCCGACAGAACACTGAAGCTTTCTTT.

This clone has a handful of counts. The chain couples TRBV11-2 to TRBJ1-6, with TRBD1 as a possible D gene (6 bases). The CDR3 extends over 15 amino acids. Germline lookup yields CDR1 SGHAT and CDR2 FQNNGV. V shed 5 bases and J shed 16 bases, with 24 bases lying between them. CDR3: CASSVGGPLHGGLHF. The CDR3 DNA follows: TGTGCCAGCAGCGTAGGGGGACCTCTACACGGGGGTCTCCACTTT.

The gene calls are TRBV5-1 and TRBJ2-1, with TRBD2 identical over 11 bases. V was clipped by 0 bases and J by 8 bases; unmatched bases: 4. The CDR3 sequence is 15 residues long. CDR1 and CDR2 (germline): SGHRS, YFSETQ. CDR3 loop: CASSLVSGGADEQFF. The CDR3 DNA reads TGCGCCAGCAGCTTGGTTAGCGGGGGGGCGGATGAGCAGTTCTTC.

V usage is TRBV12-5 and J usage is TRBJ1-6; TRBD1 agrees at 7 bases. The CDR3 covers 16 residues. V lost 6 bases to trimming and J lost 12 bases; unmatched junction nucleotides: 17. Germline CDR1 reads LGHNT; CDR2 reads FRNRAP. CDR3 sequence (DNA): TGTGCTAGTGGGTTTTTGGTGTCACAGGGGATGGAACCCCTCCACTTT. Translated, it gives CASGFLVSQGMEPLHF.